This entry describes one T cell receptor (beta chain). What it recognizes is unknown. TCRdb passed the 5' RACE reads through MiXCR, listing each CDR3 protein once. The sample consists of 400,000 to 450,000 distinct CDR3 sequences, approximately 18% of them appearing once. The entry originates in a study of T-cell memory formation after mild COVID-19. About the study: Most TCR clusters belonged to a single donor. Points from the study as a whole: SARS-CoV-2 specificity was not confirmed for second-wave clones peaking on day 37.

The germline V gene has CDR1 SEHNR and CDR2 FQNEAQ (reference sequence). Trimming removed 3 bases from V and 2 bases from J, with 10 bases in between. The CDR3 is made up of 14 amino acids. Material for sequencing was PBMCs or a T cell subset sorted from them (not recorded which). The TCR comes from a man younger than 35 who had mild COVID-19 (a few samples of this study predate the infection). Cell type and time point are not known. The chain carries TRBV7-9 and TRBJ2-5; D uncertain. Here the CDR3 reads CASSFSTRQETQYF. In DNA form, the CDR3 reads TGTGCCAGCAGCTTTTCCACCAGACAAGAGACCCAGTACTTC. Filled out from reference TRBV7-9 and TRBJ2-5, the complete variable domain reads DTGVSQNPRHKITKRGQNVTFRCDPISEHNRLYWYRQTLGQGPEFLTYFQNEAQLEKSRLLSDRFSAERPKGSFSTLEIQRTEQGDSAMYLCASSFSTRQETQYFGPGTRLLVL.